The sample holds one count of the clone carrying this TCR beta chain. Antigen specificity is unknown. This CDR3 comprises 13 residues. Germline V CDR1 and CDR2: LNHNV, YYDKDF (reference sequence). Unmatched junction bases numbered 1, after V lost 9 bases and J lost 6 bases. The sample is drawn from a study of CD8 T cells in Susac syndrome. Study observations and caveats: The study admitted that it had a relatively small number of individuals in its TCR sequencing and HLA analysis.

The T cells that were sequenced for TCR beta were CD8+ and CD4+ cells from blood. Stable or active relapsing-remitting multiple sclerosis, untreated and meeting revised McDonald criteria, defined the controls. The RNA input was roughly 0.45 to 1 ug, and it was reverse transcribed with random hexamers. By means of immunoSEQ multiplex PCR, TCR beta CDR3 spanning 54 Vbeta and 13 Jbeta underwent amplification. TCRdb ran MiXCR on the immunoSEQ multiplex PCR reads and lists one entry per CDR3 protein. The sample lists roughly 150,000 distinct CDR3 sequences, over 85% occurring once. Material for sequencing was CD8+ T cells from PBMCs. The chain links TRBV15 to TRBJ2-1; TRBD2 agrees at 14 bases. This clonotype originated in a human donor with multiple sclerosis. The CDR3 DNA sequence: TGTGCCACGGGGACTAGCGGGGGCAATGAGCAGTTCTTC. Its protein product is CATGTSGGNEQFF.